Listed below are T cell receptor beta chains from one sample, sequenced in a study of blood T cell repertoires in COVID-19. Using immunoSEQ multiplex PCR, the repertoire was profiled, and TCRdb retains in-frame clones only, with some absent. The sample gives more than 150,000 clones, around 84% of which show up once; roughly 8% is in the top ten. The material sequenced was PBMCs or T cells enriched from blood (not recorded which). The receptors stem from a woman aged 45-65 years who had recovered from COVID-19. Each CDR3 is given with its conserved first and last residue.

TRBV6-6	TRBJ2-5	CASSYTRLAGQETQYF
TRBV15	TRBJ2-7	CATSRPSQGGLSEQYF
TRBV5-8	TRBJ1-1	CASSYVEAWYTEAFF
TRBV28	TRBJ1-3	CASSSQAGPSGNTIYF
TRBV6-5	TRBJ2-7	CASGEGFSYEQYF
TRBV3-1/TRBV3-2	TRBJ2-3	CASSQASGGEADTQYF
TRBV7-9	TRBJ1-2	CASGDSQNYGYTF
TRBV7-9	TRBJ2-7	CASSTNVGTGGGEQYF
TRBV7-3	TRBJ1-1	CASSLGGLDTEAFF
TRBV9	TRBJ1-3	CASSWTDGNTIYF
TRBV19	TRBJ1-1	CASVVSGRGTEAFF